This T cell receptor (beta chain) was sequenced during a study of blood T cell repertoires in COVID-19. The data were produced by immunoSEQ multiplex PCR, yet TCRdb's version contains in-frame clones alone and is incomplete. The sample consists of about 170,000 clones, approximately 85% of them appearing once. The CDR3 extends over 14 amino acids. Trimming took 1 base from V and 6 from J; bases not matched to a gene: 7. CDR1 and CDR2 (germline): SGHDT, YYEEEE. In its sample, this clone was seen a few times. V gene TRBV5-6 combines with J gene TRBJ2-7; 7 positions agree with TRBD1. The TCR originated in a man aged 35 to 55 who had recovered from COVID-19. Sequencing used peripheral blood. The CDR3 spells CASSLIRGRSEQYF. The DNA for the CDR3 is TGTGCCAGCAGCTTGATTAGGGGGCGAAGCGAGCAGTACTTC. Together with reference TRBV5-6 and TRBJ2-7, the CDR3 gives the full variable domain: DAGVTQSPTHLIKTRGQQVTLRCSPKSGHDTVSWYQQALGQGPQFIFQYYEEEERQRGNFPDRFSGHQFPNYSSELNVNALLLGDSALYLCASSLIRGRSEQYFGPGTRLTVT.